The 7 T cell receptor beta chains reported below all come from one sample, sequenced in a study of cytomegalovirus exposure and HLA in healthy donors. PCR involved 60 Vbeta and 13 Jbeta primers. Only in-frame clones appear in the TCRdb table, and some are missing; sequencing was by immunoSEQ multiplex PCR. This sample yields fewer than 200,000 clones, of which about 72% are seen a single time; over 1.2% belongs to the top ten. Sequenced input: PBMCs. The receptors derive from a girl aged 10 to 17 in good health and CMV-seronegative.

This clone has just a few counts. The V call is TRBV6-6, the J call TRBJ2-5; D might be TRBD2 (5 bases). Trimming shortened V by 6 bases and J by 5 bases, and 10 bases separated the two germline ends. This CDR3 has 12 residues. CDR1 MNHNY and CDR2 SVGAGI come from the germline V gene (reference sequence). CDR3: CASSPRGETQYF. Written as DNA, the CDR3 is TGTGCCAGCAGCCCCCGAGGGGAGACCCAGTACTTC.

This chain links TRBV10-3 with TRBJ1-5, with D unclear. V lost 0 bases to trimming and J lost 4 bases, with 4 bases between them. Germline lookup yields CDR1 ENHRY and CDR2 SYGVKD. The CDR3 has 13 amino acids. The CDR3 region is CAISESLNQPQHF. CDR3 in DNA: TGTGCCATCAGTGAGTCGTTAAATCAGCCCCAGCATTTT.

V and J are TRBV6-1 and TRBJ1-6; 7 bases match TRBD1. V shed 1 base and J 8 bases; nucleotides not matched to a gene: 5. CDR1 is MNHNS, CDR2 SASEGT, per germline. The CDR3 contains 15 residues. DNA of the CDR3: TGTGCCAGCAGTGAAGGGCAGGGGGAAGATTCACCCCTCCACTTT. Its protein is CASSEGQGEDSPLHF.

J is TRBJ2-5 and V is TRBV6-6; D call uncertain. Germline V gene lookup returns CDR1 MNHNY and CDR2 SVGAGI (reference sequence). CDR3 size: 13 residues. V lost 2 bases to trimming and J lost 5 bases, with 9 bases between them. In DNA form, the CDR3 reads TGTGCCAGCAGTTACCTCGAGTCGGAGACCCAGTACTTC. Translating gives CASSYLESETQYF.

The J gene is TRBJ1-6, the V gene TRBV19; 8 nucleotides agree with TRBD1. There are 14 residues in the CDR3. CDR1 is LNHDA and CDR2 is SQIVND in the germline V gene (reference sequence). V was clipped by 7 bases and J by 8 bases; unmatched bases: 7. The CDR3 sequence: CASTPGQDYSPLHF. The DNA of the CDR3 is TGTGCCAGTACTCCGGGACAGGACTATTCACCCCTCCACTTT.

In this sample, this clone turned up a few times. The gene calls are TRBV10-3 and TRBJ1-4; tentatively, D is TRBD1 (5 bases). The CDR3 is 14 residues long. Deletions cut 4 bases from V and 7 bases from J, with 13 bases between. Germline values: CDR1 ENHRY, CDR2 SYGVKD. This CDR3 is CAISGGRVTEKLFF. CDR3 coding DNA: TGTGCCATCAGTGGGGGCAGGGTGACTGAAAAACTGTTTTTT.

The V and J genes are TRBV9 and TRBJ1-1; TRBD1 might be the D (6 bases). Germline lookup yields CDR1 SGDLS and CDR2 YYNGEE. CDR3 size: 15 residues. V was pared by 3 bases and J by 6 bases, with 18 bases between. The chain's CDR3 is CASSEGGGADPEAFF. The CDR3 bases are TGTGCCAGCAGCGAGGGGGGGGGCGCAGACCCTGAAGCTTTCTTT. Full variable domain (missing parts from reference TRBV9 and TRBJ1-1): DSGVTQTPKHLITATGQRVTLRCSPRSGDLSVYWYQQSLDQGLQFLIQYYNGEERAKGNILERFSAQQFPDLHSELNLSSLELGDSALYFCASSEGGGADPEAFFGQGTRLTVV.